The rows below give T cell receptor beta chains drawn from one sample of a study of OX40 agonist ivuxolimab in advanced cancers. Clones were sequenced by immunoSEQ multiplex PCR, and TCRdb holds only the in-frame ones, with some missing. The table includes approximately 67,000 clones, 85% to 95% detected once. The material was CD4+ or CD8+ T cells sorted from blood, obtained in a trial of the OX40 agonist ivuxolimab. The receptors originated from an adult with an advanced solid tumor such as melanoma, head and neck, liver or kidney cancer. The CDR3 runs from the conserved cysteine through the conserved F or W. The D gene is left open where the match is weak. Expanded clones get a size class; other rows say once, few or many, or leave the size out.

v_gene,d_gene,j_gene,abundance,CDR3aa,CDR3nt
TRBV28,-,TRBJ1-4,-,CAITDNPPGATNEKLFF,TGTGCCATCACAGACAATCCTCCAGGGGCAACTAATGAAAAACTGTTTTTT
TRBV6-6,-,TRBJ2-5,-,CASSYSREYQETQYF,TGTGCCAGCAGTTACTCGAGAGAGTACCAAGAGACCCAGTACTTC
TRBV11-1,TRBD2,TRBJ2-5,-,CASSSFSGIPQGTQYF,TGTGCCAGCAGCTCGTTCAGCGGGATCCCCCAAGGGACCCAGTACTTC
TRBV29-1,TRBD2,TRBJ2-7,-,CSATTRENYEQYF,TGCAGCGCCACTACGCGGGAGAACTACGAGCAGTACTTC
TRBV7-9,-,TRBJ1-5,-,CASSLGDNSHQPQHF,TGTGCCAGCAGCTTAGGGGACAATTCCCATCAGCCCCAGCATTTT
TRBV2,-,TRBJ1-6,-,CASSEALQQAIASSPLHF,TGTGCCAGCAGTGAAGCGCTTCAACAGGCGATCGCGTCTTCACCCCTCCACTTT
TRBV6-4,-,TRBJ1-2,-,CASSDSNYGYTF,TGTGCCAGCAGTGACTCGAACTATGGCTACACCTTC
TRBV19,TRBD1,TRBJ2-7,-,CASSTYRGAYEQYF,TGTGCCAGTAGTACATACAGGGGGGCCTACGAGCAGTACTTC
TRBV29-1,TRBD1,TRBJ1-5,once,CSVIIPTGNNQPQHF,TGCAGCGTCATAATACCGACAGGGAATAATCAGCCCCAGCATTTT
TRBV4-2,-,TRBJ1-1,-,CASSQELEGLAEAFF,TGTGCCAGCAGCCAAGAATTGGAGGGATTGGCTGAAGCTTTCTTT
TRBV15,-,TRBJ2-1,-,CATSRSPPGVSYNEQFF,TGTGCCACCAGCAGATCCCCCCCAGGGGTGTCCTACAATGAGCAGTTCTTC
TRBV15,-,TRBJ1-4,-,CATSGFKEKLFF,TGTGCCACCAGTGGGTTTAAGGAAAAACTGTTTTTT
TRBV5-5,TRBD1,TRBJ2-5,-,CASSLDRGVETQYF,TGTGCCAGCAGCTTAGACAGGGGGGTAGAGACCCAGTACTTC
TRBV6-5,-,TRBJ1-1,once,CASSYAGFMNTEAFF,TGTGCCAGCAGTTACGCGGGGTTCATGAACACTGAAGCTTTCTTT
TRBV27,-,TRBJ2-2,-,CASTWSYGNTGELFF,TGTGCCAGCACTTGGAGTTACGGGAACACCGGGGAGCTGTTTTTT
TRBV5-6,-,TRBJ2-4,-,CASSLQALAKNIQYF,TGTGCCAGCAGCTTGCAGGCCCTAGCCAAAAACATTCAGTACTTC
TRBV10-3,-,TRBJ1-5,-,CAISGEGGVNGQPQHF,TGTGCCATCAGTGGAGAGGGAGGGGTTAATGGACAGCCCCAGCATTTT
TRBV4-2,-,TRBJ2-1,-,CASSQEYVSYNEQFF,TGTGCCAGCAGCCAAGAGTACGTTTCCTACAATGAGCAGTTCTTC